This paragraph covers one T cell receptor (beta chain) sequence. Its antigen remains unknown. The sample holds other DNA sequences that translate to the same CDR3. The data belong to a study of shared clonotypes between healthy human individuals. Study-wide results and limits: Non-shared clonotypes displayed generation probabilities falling below those of clonotypes present in all four donors. In several donors, around 5% of naive CD4 clonotypes appeared in common. Clonotype sharing among donors was expected to depend on sequencing depth.

CD45RO-negative CD8 cells positively selected for CCR7 made up the naive population, which excluded terminally differentiated effector memory CD45RA+ cells. Source study methods: ImmunoSEQ gave junction-only sequences without quality scores, so filtering differed. Assay: immunoSEQ multiplex PCR; the TCRdb copy retains only in-frame clones and omits some. That table furnishes V, J and clone size, whereas the DNA furnished D and trimming. The table shows about 2 million clones, with approximately 95% occurring only once. V was pared by 5 bases and J by 2 bases, with 3 bases of the junction left unmatched. Germline V gives CDR1 SGHAT, CDR2 FQNNGV. This CDR3 is built from 13 residues.

The chain recombines TRBV11-2 with TRBJ2-7; the match to TRBD1 covers 7 bases. The TCR sequence derives from a man aged 18 to 30 in good health. The specimen was naive CD8+ T cells sorted from blood. The CDR3 DNA reads as TGTGCCAGCAGCCTGACAGGGCCCTACGAGCAGTACTTC. Its protein is CASSLTGPYEQYF.